A single sample is the source of the 14 T cell receptor beta chains below, sequenced in a study of CXCR3-negative and CXCR3-positive naive CD8 T cells. Through 5' RACE with UMI labels, the TRB cDNA libraries were prepared. TCRdb reprocessed the 5' RACE reads and reports one entry per CDR3 protein, with no DNA. This repertoire includes about 130,000 distinct CDR3 sequences. Sample: naive CXCR3- CD8+ T cells from blood. Described subset: CD45RO-CCR7+CD27+CD95- naive CD8+ T cells lacking CXCR3 (TNR3-). The receptors here all came from a human donor in good health. Some clones in this sample may be carry-over from other donors' samples.

The chain uses TRBV5-1 and TRBJ2-7; as DNA is missing, the TRBD1 call by TCRdb cannot be tested. Germline V gives CDR1 SGHRS, CDR2 YFSETQ. The CDR3 extends over 15 amino acids. CDR3 residues: CASSLARQGAYEQYF.

The genes are TRBV28 and TRBJ2-1; as DNA is missing, the TRBD1 call by TCRdb cannot be tested. This CDR3 comprises 15 residues. Germline-derived CDR1 and CDR2 are MDHEN and SYDVKM. The CDR3 protein is CASSPRDRVTNEQFF.

V is TRBV6-5 and J is TRBJ2-7; lacking DNA, the TRBD1 call made by TCRdb goes unchecked. Looked up from germline, CDR1 is MNHEY and CDR2 is SVGAGI. The CDR3 runs to 15 residues. CDR3 residues: CASSYRPGDGDEQYF.

The V gene is TRBV7-2, the J gene TRBJ2-5; TCRdb returns TRBD1, unconfirmable since there is no DNA. The germline V gene has CDR1 SGHTA and CDR2 FQGNSA. The CDR3 is made up of 16 amino acids. CDR3 in amino acids: CASETALAPIVETQYF.

The V call is TRBV29-1, the J call TRBJ2-7; the TCRdb D gene call, TRBD1, has no DNA to confirm it. Germline-derived CDR1 and CDR2 are SQVTM and ANQGSEA. This CDR3 contains 13 residues. The CDR3 spells CSVGSGQGYEQYF.

The rearrangement links TRBV11-2 to TRBJ2-7. The CDR3 totals 15 residues. Germline CDR1 SGHAT, CDR2 FQNNGV. This CDR3 is CASSHRTSSYVEQYF. Looking up the rest from reference TRBV11-2 and TRBJ2-7 gives the full variable domain: EAGVAQSPRYKIIEKRQSVAFWCNPISGHATLYWYQQILGQGPKLLIQFQNNGVVDDSQLPKDRFSAERLKGVDSTLKIQPAKLEDSAVYLCASSHRTSSYVEQYFGPGTRLTVT.

The chain employs TRBV6-1 and TRBJ2-7; TCRdb's D call, TRBD1, is unchecked because there is no DNA. The CDR3 consists of 13 residues. Germline V gives CDR1 MNHNS, CDR2 SASEGT. CDR3 region: CASSEGQTYEQYF.

V is TRBV15 and J is TRBJ2-2; TCRdb reports TRBD2, a call that lacks DNA to check it against. Germline V lookup: CDR1 LNHNV, CDR2 YYDKDF (reference sequence). This CDR3 has 16 residues. The CDR3: CATSTTSGSPPGELFF.

The gene calls are TRBV12-3 or TRBV12-4 and TRBJ2-7; TCRdb selects TRBD1, and the lack of DNA leaves this call unchecked. The CDR3 is 15 amino acids. The CDR3 loop reads CASSPGHHRRYEQYF.

The chain has TRBV7-8 and TRBJ2-1; TCRdb lists TRBD2, though no DNA is available to test this call. The CDR3 has 16 amino acids. Germline V CDR1 and CDR2: SGHVS, FQNEAQ. CDR3 sequence reads: CASSLLASMIYNEQFF.

The chain recombines TRBV20-1 with TRBJ2-7; with no DNA, the TCRdb D assignment of TRBD1 cannot be verified. The germline V gene encodes CDR1 DFQATT and CDR2 SNEGSKA (reference sequence). This CDR3 is built from 13 residues. The CDR3 sequence is CSARPTGGNEQYF.

This chain connects TRBV20-1 to TRBJ2-1; TCRdb calls TRBD2, which cannot be checked without DNA. This CDR3 contains 13 residues. Germline CDR1 and CDR2: DFQATT and SNEGSKA (reference sequence). CDR3 sequence: CSARGLAGDEQFF.

The chain employs TRBV20-1 and TRBJ2-2; the D gene TCRdb calls, TRBD1, cannot be checked with no DNA. In germline, CDR1 is DFQATT, CDR2 SNEGSKA (reference sequence). This CDR3 is 16 amino acids long. The chain's CDR3 is CSARTRTGTNTGELFF.

This sequence joins TRBV20-1 and TRBJ2-5; lacking DNA, the TRBD1 call made by TCRdb goes unchecked. The CDR3 covers 15 residues. Germline CDR1 and CDR2: DFQATT and SNEGSKA (reference sequence). CDR3 protein: CSASRGDRPQETQYF.